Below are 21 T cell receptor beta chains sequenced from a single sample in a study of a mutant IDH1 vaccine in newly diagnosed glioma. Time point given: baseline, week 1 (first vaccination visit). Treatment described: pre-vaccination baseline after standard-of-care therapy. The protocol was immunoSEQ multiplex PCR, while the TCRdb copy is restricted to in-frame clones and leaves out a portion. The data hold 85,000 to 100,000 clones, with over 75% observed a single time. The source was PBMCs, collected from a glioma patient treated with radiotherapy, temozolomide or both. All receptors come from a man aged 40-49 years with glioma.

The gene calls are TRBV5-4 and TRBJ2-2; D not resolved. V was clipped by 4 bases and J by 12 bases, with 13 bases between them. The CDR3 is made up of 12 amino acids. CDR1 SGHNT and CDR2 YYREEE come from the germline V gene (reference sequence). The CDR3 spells CASSPYNEKLFF. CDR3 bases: TGTGCCAGCAGCCCCTATAACGAGAAGCTGTTTTTT.

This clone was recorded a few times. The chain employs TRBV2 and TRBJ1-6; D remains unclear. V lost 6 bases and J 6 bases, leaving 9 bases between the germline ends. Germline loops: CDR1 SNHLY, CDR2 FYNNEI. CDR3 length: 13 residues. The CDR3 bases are TGTGCCAGCAGGAGAGAACCTAATTCACCCCTCCACTTT. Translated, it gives CASRREPNSPLHF.

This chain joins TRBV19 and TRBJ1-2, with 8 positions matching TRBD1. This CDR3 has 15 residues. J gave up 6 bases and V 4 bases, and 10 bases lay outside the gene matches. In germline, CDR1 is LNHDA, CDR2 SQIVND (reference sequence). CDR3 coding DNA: TGTGCCAGTAGTACCTTCGGACAGGGCAGGAATGGCTACACCTTC. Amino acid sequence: CASSTFGQGRNGYTF.

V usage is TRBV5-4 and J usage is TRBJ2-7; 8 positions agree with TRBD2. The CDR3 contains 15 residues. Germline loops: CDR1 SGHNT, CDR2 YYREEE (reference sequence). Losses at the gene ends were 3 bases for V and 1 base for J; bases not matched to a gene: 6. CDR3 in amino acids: CASSSMTSASYEQYF. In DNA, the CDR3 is TGTGCCAGCAGCTCCATGACTAGCGCATCCTACGAGCAGTACTTC. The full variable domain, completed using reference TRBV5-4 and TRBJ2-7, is ETGVTQSPTHLIKTRGQQVTLRCSSQSGHNTVSWYQQALGQGPQFIFQYYREEENGRGNFPPRFSGLQFPNYSSELNVNALELDDSALYLCASSSMTSASYEQYFGPGTRLTVT.

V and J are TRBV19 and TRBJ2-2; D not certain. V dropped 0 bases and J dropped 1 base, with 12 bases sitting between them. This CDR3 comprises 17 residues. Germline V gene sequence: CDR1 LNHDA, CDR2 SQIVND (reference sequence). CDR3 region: CASSIDPRRVNTGELFF. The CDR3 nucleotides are TGTGCCAGTAGTATAGATCCCAGACGGGTGAACACCGGGGAGCTGTTTTTT. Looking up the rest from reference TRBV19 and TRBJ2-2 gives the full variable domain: DGGITQSPKYLFRKEGQNVTLSCEQNLNHDAMYWYRQDPGQGLRLIYYSQIVNDFQKGDIAEGYSVSREKKESFPLTVTSAQKNPTAFYLCASSIDPRRVNTGELFFGEGSRLTVL.

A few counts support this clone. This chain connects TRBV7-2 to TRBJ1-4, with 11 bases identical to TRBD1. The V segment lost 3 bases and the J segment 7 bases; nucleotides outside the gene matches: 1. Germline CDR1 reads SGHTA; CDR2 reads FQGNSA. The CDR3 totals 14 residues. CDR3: CASSLDRGREKLFF. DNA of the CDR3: TGTGCCAGCAGCTTGGACAGGGGGCGTGAAAAACTGTTTTTT.

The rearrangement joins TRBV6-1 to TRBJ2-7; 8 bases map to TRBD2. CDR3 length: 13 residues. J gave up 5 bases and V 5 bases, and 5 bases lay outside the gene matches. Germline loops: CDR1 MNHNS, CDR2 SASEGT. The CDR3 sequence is CASSFDGGDEQYF. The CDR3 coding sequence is TGTGCCAGCAGTTTCGACGGGGGGGACGAGCAGTACTTC.

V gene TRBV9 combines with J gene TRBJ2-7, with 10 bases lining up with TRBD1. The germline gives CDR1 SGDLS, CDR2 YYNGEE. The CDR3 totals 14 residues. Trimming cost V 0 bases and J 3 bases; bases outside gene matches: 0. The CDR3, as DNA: TGTGCCAGCAGCGTAGGGGACAGGGGCTACGAGCAGTACTTC. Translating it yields CASSVGDRGYEQYF. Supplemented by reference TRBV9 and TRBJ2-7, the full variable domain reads DSGVTQTPKHLITATGQRVTLRCSPRSGDLSVYWYQQSLDQGLQFLIQYYNGEERAKGNILERFSAQQFPDLHSELNLSSLELGDSALYFCASSVGDRGYEQYFGPGTRLTVT.

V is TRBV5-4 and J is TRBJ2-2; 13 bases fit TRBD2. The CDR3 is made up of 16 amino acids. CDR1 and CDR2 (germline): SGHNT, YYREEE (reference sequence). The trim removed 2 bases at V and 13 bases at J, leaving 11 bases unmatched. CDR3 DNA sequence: TGTGCCAGCAGCTTCTCCGGGACTAGCGGGGACCGAGGGCTGTTTTTT. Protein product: CASSFSGTSGDRGLFF.

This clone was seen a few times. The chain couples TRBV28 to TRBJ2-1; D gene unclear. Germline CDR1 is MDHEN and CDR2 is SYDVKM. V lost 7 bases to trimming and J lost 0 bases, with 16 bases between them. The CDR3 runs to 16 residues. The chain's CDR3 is CASTWAFKSSYNEQFF. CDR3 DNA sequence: TGTGCCAGCACCTGGGCCTTCAAGAGCTCCTACAATGAGCAGTTCTTC.

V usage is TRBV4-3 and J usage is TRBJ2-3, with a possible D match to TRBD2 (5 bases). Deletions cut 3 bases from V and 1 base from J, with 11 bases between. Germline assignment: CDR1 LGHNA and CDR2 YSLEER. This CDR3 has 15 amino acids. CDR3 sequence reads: CASSHPGGRTDTQYF. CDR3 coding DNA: TGCGCCAGCAGCCATCCCGGAGGCCGCACAGATACGCAGTATTTT.

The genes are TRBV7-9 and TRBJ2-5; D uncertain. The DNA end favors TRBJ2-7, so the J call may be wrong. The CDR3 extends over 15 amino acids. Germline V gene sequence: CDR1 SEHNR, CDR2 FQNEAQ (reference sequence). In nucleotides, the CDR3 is TGTGCCAGCAGCACAACCCGCCCCGGATCCTACGAGCAGTACTTC. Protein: CASSTTRPGSYEQYF.

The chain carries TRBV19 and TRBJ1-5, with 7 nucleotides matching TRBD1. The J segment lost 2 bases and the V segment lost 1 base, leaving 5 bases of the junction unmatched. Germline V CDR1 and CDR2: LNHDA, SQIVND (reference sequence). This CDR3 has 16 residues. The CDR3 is CASSIVNGQGNQPQHF. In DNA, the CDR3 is TGTGCCAGTAGTATAGTAAACGGACAGGGCAATCAGCCCCAGCATTTT.

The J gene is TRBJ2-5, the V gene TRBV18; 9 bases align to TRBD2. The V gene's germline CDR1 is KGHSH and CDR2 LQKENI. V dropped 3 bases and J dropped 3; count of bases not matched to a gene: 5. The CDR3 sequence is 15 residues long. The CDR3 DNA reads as TGTGCCAGCTCACCGCTGACTAGCGGTAAAGAGACCCAGTACTTC. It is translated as CASSPLTSGKETQYF.

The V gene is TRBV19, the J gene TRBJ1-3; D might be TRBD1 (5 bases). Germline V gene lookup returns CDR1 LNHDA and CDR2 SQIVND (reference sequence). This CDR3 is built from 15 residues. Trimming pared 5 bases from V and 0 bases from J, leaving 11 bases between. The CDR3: CASSRDRFSGNTIYF. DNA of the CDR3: TGTGCCAGTAGTCGGGACCGGTTCTCTGGAAACACCATATATTTT. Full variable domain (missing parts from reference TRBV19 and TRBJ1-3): DGGITQSPKYLFRKEGQNVTLSCEQNLNHDAMYWYRQDPGQGLRLIYYSQIVNDFQKGDIAEGYSVSREKKESFPLTVTSAQKNPTAFYLCASSRDRFSGNTIYFGEGSWLTVV.

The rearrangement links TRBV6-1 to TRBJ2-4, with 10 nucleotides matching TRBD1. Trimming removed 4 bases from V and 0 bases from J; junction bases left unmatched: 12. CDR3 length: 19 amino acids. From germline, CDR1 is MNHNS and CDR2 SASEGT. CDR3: CASSGLRTGGPKAKNIQYF. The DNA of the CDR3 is TGTGCCAGCAGTGGTTTACGGACAGGGGGTCCCAAAGCCAAAAACATTCAGTACTTC.

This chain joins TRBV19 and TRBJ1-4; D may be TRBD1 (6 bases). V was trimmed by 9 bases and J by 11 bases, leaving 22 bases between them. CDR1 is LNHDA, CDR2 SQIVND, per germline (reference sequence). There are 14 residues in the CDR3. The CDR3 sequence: CASAAGQLSAKLFF. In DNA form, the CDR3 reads TGTGCCAGCGCAGCTGGACAGCTCTCAGCCAAACTGTTTTTT.

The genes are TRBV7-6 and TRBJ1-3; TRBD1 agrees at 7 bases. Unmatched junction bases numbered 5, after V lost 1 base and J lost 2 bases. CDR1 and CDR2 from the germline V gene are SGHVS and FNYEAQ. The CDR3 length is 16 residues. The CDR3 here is CASSLVGTVPGNTIYF. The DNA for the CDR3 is TGTGCCAGCAGCTTAGTAGGGACAGTCCCTGGAAACACCATATATTTT.

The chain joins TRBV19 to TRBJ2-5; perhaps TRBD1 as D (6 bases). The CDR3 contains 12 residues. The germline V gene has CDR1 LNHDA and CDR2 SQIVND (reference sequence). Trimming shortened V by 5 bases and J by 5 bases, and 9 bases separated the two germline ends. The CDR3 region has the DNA TGTGCCAGTAGTGGCAGGGGTGAGACCCAGTACTTC. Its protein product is CASSGRGETQYF.

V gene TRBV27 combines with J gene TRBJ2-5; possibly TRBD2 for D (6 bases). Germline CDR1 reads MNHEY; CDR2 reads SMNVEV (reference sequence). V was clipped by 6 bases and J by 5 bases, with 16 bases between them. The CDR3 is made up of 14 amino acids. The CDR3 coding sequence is TGTGCCAGCAGCAAGGACTACCGAGGGGAGACCCAGTACTTC. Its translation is CASSKDYRGETQYF.

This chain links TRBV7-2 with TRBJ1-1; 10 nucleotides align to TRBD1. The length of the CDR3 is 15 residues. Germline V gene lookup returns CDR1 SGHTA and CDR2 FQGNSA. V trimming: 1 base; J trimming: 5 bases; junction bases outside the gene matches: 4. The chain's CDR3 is CASSLVGQGQTEAFF. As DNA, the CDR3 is TGTGCCAGCAGCTTAGTGGGACAGGGGCAGACTGAAGCTTTCTTT.